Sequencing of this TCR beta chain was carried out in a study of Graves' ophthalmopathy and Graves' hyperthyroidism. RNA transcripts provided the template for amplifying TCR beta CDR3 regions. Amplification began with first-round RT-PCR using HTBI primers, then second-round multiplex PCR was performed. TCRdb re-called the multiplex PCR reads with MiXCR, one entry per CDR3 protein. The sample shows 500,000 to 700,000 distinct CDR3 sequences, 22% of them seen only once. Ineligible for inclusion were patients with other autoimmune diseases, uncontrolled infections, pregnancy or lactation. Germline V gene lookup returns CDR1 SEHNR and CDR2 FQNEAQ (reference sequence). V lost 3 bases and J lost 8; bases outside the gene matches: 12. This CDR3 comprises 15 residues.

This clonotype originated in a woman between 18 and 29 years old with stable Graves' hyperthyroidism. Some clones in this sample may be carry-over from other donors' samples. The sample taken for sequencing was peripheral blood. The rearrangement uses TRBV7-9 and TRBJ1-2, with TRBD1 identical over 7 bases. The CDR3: CASSFDEGAAYGYTF. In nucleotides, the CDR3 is TGTGCCAGCAGCTTCGACGAGGGGGCGGCTTACGGCTACACCTTC. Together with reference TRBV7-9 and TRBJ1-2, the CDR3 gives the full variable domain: DTGVSQNPRHKITKRGQNVTFRCDPISEHNRLYWYRQTLGQGPEFLTYFQNEAQLEKSRLLSDRFSAERPKGSFSTLEIQRTEQGDSAMYLCASSFDEGAAYGYTFGSGTRLTVV.